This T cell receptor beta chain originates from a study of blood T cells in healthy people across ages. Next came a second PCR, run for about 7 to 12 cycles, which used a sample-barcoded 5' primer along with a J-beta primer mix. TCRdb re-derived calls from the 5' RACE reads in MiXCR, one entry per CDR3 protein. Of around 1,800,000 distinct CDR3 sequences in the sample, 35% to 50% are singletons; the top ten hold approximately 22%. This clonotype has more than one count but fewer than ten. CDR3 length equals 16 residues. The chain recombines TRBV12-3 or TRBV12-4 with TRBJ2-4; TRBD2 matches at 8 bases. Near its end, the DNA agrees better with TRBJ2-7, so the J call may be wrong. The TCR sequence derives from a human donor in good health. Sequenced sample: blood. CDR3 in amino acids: CASSLGEGGGTYEQYF. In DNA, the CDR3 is TGTGCCAGCAGCCTAGGAGAAGGCGGGGGGACCTACGAGCAGTACTTC.